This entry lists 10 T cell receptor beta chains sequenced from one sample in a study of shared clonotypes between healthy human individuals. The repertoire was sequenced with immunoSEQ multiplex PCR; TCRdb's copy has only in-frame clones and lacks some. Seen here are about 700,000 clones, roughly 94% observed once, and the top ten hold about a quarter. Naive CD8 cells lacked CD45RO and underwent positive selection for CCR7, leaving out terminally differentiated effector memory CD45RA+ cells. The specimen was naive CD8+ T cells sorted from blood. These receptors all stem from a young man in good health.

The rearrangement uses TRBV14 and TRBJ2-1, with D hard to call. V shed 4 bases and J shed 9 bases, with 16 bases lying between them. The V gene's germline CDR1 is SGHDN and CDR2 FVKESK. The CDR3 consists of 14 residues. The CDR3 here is CASSPSLWGTEQFF. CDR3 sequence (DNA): TGTGCCAGCAGCCCCTCACTGTGGGGAACTGAGCAGTTCTTC.

The CDR3 here is CAISESDRARGTGELFF. CDR3 sequence (DNA): TGTGCCATCAGTGAGTCAGACAGGGCCCGGGGCACCGGGGAGCTGTTTTTT. The chain uses TRBV10-3 and TRBJ2-2; TRBD1 matches at 7 bases. With 0 bases clipped from V and 4 bases from J, the junction kept 8 bases outside the gene matches. CDR1 and CDR2 from the germline V gene are ENHRY and SYGVKD. CDR3 length equals 17 residues.

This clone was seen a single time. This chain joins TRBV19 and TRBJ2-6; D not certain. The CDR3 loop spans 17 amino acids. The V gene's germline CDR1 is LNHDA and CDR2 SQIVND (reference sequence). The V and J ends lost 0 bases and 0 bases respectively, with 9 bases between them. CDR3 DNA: TGTGCCAGTAGTATAGAGGGCCCAAGCTCTGGGGCCAACGTCCTGACTTTC. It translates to CASSIEGPSSGANVLTF.

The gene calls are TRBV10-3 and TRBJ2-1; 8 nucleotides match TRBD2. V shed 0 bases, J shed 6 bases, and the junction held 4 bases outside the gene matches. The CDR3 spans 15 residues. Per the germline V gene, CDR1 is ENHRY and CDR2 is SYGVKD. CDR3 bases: TGTGCCATCAGTGAGTCGCCGGGAGGGGTCAATGAGCAGTTCTTC. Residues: CAISESPGGVNEQFF.

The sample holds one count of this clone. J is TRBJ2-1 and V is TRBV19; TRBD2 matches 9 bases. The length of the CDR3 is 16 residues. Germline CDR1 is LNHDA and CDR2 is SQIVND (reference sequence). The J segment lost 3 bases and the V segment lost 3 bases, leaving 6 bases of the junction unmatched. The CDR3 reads CASSIVGLANYNEQFF. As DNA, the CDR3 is TGTGCCAGTAGTATTGTAGGACTAGCGAACTACAATGAGCAGTTCTTC. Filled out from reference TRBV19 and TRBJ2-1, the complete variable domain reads DGGITQSPKYLFRKEGQNVTLSCEQNLNHDAMYWYRQDPGQGLRLIYYSQIVNDFQKGDIAEGYSVSREKKESFPLTVTSAQKNPTAFYLCASSIVGLANYNEQFFGPGTRLTVL.

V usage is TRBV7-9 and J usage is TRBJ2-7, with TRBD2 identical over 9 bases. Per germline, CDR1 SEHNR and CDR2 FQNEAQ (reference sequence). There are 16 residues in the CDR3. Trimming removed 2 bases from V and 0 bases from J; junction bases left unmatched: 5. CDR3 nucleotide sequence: TGTGCCAGCAGCTTAAACCTAGCGGGGAACTCCTACGAGCAGTACTTC. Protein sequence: CASSLNLAGNSYEQYF.

CDR3 bases: TGTGCCACCAGCAGAGATCGAGGTGTTAAAAAGCCCCAGCATTTT. Amino acids: CATSRDRGVKKPQHF. The chain links TRBV15 to TRBJ1-5; D is undetermined. CDR3 size: 15 residues. Germline assignment: CDR1 LNHNV and CDR2 YYDKDF (reference sequence). The V gene lost 0 bases and the J gene lost 8 bases, with 14 bases spanning the gap.

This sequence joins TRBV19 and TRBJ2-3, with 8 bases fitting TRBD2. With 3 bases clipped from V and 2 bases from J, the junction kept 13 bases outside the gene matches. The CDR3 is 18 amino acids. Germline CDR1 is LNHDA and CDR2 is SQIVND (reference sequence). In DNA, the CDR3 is TGTGCCAGTAGTATTTCCGGGACTAGTCGATTTACCACAGATACGCAGTATTTT. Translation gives CASSISGTSRFTTDTQYF.

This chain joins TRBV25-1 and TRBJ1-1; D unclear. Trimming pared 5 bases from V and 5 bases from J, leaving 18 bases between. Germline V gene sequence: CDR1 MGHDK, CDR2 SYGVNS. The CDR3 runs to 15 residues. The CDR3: CASSPSLSVLTEAFF. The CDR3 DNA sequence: TGTGCCAGCAGTCCTTCATTGTCGGTTCTTACTGAAGCTTTCTTT.

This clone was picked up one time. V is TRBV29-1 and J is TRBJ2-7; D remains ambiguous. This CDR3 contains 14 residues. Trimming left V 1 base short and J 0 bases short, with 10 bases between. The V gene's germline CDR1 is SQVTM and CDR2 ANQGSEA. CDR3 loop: CSVEGPDTSYEQYF. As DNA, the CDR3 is TGCAGCGTTGAAGGCCCCGACACCTCCTACGAGCAGTACTTC.